Presented here are 16 T cell receptor beta chains from one specimen sequenced in a study of T cell responses to AZD1222 COVID-19 vaccine. The table came from immunoSEQ multiplex PCR; TCRdb's copy has only in-frame clones and leaves some out. There are about 140,000 clones in the sample; around 93% occur only once, and about 2.3% lies in the top ten. The sample here was peripheral blood, taken on day 0 of AZD1222 vaccination. The origin of the receptors is an adult in good health.

The J gene is TRBJ2-7, the V gene TRBV6-2 or TRBV6-3, with D possibly being TRBD2 (5 bases). Germline values: CDR1 MNHEY, CDR2 SVGEGT. Trimming left V 2 bases short and J 2 bases short, with 16 bases between. The CDR3 has 16 residues. In DNA form, the CDR3 reads TGTGCCAGCAGTTACGATGTCACGGGAATCCCCTACGAGCAGTACTTC. It translates to CASSYDVTGIPYEQYF.

The chain joins TRBV2 to TRBJ2-3; TRBD2 agrees at 16 bases. With V trimmed by 8 bases and J by 4 bases, 9 bases remained unmatched. This CDR3 region has 17 residues. Germline V gene data show CDR1 as SNHLY and CDR2 as FYNNEI. For the CDR3, the DNA is TGTGCCAGCTGGTCGGGACTAGCGGGGGGGTCCGCAGATACGCAGTATTTT. It is translated as CASWSGLAGGSADTQYF.

The chain combines TRBV28 with TRBJ1-1; D unresolved. CDR1 is MDHEN, CDR2 SYDVKM, per germline. The CDR3 contains 13 residues. Deletions cut 11 bases from V and 5 bases from J, with 18 bases between. The CDR3 bases are TGTGCCGCCAGTGGGGTATACGGGACTGAAGCTTTCTTT. Its protein is CAASGVYGTEAFF.

The gene calls are TRBV3-1 (or the pseudogene TRBV3-2) and TRBJ2-3; D is possibly TRBD1 (5 bases). CDR3 length equals 14 residues. Trimming took 4 bases from V and 4 from J, leaving 12 bases between them. Germline lookup yields CDR1 LGHDT and CDR2 YNNKEL (reference sequence). The CDR3 DNA sequence: TGTGCCAGCAGCCCTTCGACAGATGCAGATACGCAGTATTTT. This gives the protein CASSPSTDADTQYF.

The rearrangement uses TRBV6-1 and TRBJ2-7; D possibly corresponds to TRBD1 (6 bases). The CDR3 has 14 amino acids. V was pared by 1 base and J by 3 bases, with 10 bases between. The germline V gene encodes CDR1 MNHNS and CDR2 SASEGT. The CDR3 sequence: CASSEGTDIYEQYF. Written as DNA, the CDR3 is TGTGCCAGCAGTGAAGGGACAGACATCTACGAGCAGTACTTC.

The chain employs TRBV12-3 or TRBV12-4 and TRBJ1-2; 8 nucleotides match TRBD1. The CDR3 sequence is 13 residues long. The J segment lost 11 bases and the V segment lost 4 bases, leaving 9 bases of the junction unmatched. The chain's CDR3 is CASSSLGQGGYTF. As DNA, the CDR3 is TGTGCCAGCAGTTCCCTAGGACAGGGAGGGTACACCTTC.

In the case of this clone: A read error may produce the germline difference seen at one junction end. V is TRBV7-2 and J is TRBJ2-2; TRBD2 might be the D (5 bases). The CDR3 contains 15 residues. Germline V gene data show CDR1 as SGHTA and CDR2 as FQGNSA. For the CDR3, the DNA is TGTGCCGGCAGCTTCAACGGGATTTTCACCGGGGAGCTGTTTTTT. This encodes CAGSFNGIFTGELFF.

As to this clone: An end of the junction differs from the germline gene, which may be a read error. The V call is TRBV29-1, the J call TRBJ1-1, with D hard to call. Germline CDR1 is SQVTM and CDR2 is ANQGSEA. This CDR3 has 13 residues. The CDR3 DNA is TGCAGCGTCGAAGTACAGCCGAACACTGAAGCTTTCTTT. This encodes CSVEVQPNTEAFF.

The chain employs TRBV28 and TRBJ1-3; D uncertain. V was clipped by 1 base and J by 2 bases, with 9 bases between them. Germline V gene sequence: CDR1 MDHEN, CDR2 SYDVKM. This CDR3 region has 15 residues. CDR3 in DNA: TGTGCCAGCAGTTTATCGGGCGGACCTGGAAACACCATATATTTT. Encoded protein: CASSLSGGPGNTIYF.

The V and J genes are TRBV27 and TRBJ2-7; perhaps TRBD2 as D (6 bases). This CDR3 comprises 16 residues. Deletions cut 3 bases from V and 2 bases from J, with 17 bases between. From germline, CDR1 is MNHEY and CDR2 SMNVEV (reference sequence). CDR3 coding DNA: TGTGCCAGCAGTTTCCGATCGTGGGGGGTGCCCTACGAGCAGTACTTC. Its translation is CASSFRSWGVPYEQYF.

On this clone itself: The junction departs from the called germline gene at one end, perhaps through a read error. The rearrangement uses TRBV7-6 and TRBJ2-7; TRBD1 matches 12 bases. Germline V CDR1 and CDR2: SGHVS, FNYEAQ. The CDR3 runs to 15 residues. In DNA form, the CDR3 reads TGTGCCAGCAGCTTACCCTCTGGGACAGGGGGCCTCTCAAGCTTC. Protein sequence: CASSLPSGTGGLSSF.

V usage is TRBV4-2 and J usage is TRBJ2-1; 12 nucleotides align to TRBD2. The junction had 11 bases not matched to a gene; V was cut back by 4 bases and J by 4 bases. There are 18 residues in the CDR3. Germline V gene sequence: CDR1 LGHNA, CDR2 YNFKEQ. The CDR3 DNA reads as TGTGCCAGCAGCCCCACTTCTAGCGGGGGGGCCGTGTACAATGAGCAGTTCTTC. It yields the protein CASSPTSSGGAVYNEQFF.

The chain couples TRBV4-1 to TRBJ2-5; no firm D call. V dropped 3 bases and J dropped 7 bases, with 9 bases sitting between them. In germline, CDR1 is MGHRA, CDR2 YSYEKL. This CDR3 region has 12 residues. This chain's CDR3 is CASSQVAGTQYF. CDR3 nucleotide sequence: TGCGCCAGCAGCCAGGTGGCAGGGACCCAGTACTTC.

The chain uses TRBV28 and TRBJ2-3; 7 bases match TRBD2. The germline V gene encodes CDR1 MDHEN and CDR2 SYDVKM. There are 18 residues in the CDR3. V lost 1 base to trimming and J lost 4 bases; unmatched junction nucleotides: 14. The CDR3 DNA reads as TGTGCCAGCAGTTTATCCTTTGGGGGGGAGGTATTCGCAGATACGCAGTATTTT. Its translation is CASSLSFGGEVFADTQYF.

The rearrangement uses TRBV23-1 and TRBJ2-4; D perhaps matches TRBD2 (5 bases). TRBV23-1 is an ORF for which the function is uncertain. Deletions cut 5 bases from V and 5 bases from J, with 10 bases between. The CDR3 length is 13 residues. This CDR3 is CASSWSRENIQYF. The CDR3 DNA is TGCGCCAGCAGTTGGTCGAGGGAAAACATTCAGTACTTC.

The chain carries TRBV11-2 and TRBJ2-5; 11 positions match TRBD2. The CDR3 length is 16 residues. Trimming at V came to 4 bases and at J to 5 bases, leaving 9 bases not matched to a gene. Per germline, CDR1 SGHAT and CDR2 FQNNGV. The DNA for the CDR3 is TGTGCCAGCAGCTCAATAGCGGGGGGGCCGGCGGAGACCCAGTACTTC. Its protein is CASSSIAGGPAETQYF.